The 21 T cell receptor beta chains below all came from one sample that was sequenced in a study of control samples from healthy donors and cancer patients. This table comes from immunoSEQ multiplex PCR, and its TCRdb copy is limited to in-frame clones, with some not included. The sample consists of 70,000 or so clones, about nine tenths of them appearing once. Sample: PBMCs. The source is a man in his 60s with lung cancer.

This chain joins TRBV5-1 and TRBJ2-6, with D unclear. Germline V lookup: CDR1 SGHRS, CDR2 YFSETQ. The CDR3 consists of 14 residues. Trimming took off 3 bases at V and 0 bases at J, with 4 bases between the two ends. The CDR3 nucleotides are TGCGCCAGCAGCTCCGGCTCTGGGGCCAACGTCCTGACTTTC. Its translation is CASSSGSGANVLTF.

This chain's CDR3 is CAWGAGAQGGYTF. The CDR3 DNA follows: TGTGCCTGGGGTGCTGGGGCCCAAGGAGGCTACACCTTC. The chain combines TRBV30 with TRBJ1-2; D is possibly TRBD1 (5 bases). The length of the CDR3 is 13 residues. V was pared by 5 bases and J by 8 bases, with 18 bases between. Germline CDR1 is GTSNPN and CDR2 is SVGIG (reference sequence).

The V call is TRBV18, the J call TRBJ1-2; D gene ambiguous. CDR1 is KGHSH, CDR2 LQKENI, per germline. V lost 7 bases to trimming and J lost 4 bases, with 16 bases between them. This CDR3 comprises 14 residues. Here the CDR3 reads CASYPGPETYGYTF. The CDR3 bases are TGTGCCAGCTATCCGGGCCCAGAAACCTATGGCTACACCTTC.

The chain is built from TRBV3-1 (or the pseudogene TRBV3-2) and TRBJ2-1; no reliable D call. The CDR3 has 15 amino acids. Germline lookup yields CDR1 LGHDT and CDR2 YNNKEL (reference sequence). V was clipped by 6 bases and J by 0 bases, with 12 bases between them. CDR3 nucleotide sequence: TGTGCCAGCAGAAGAACAGATGGCTCCTACAATGAGCAGTTCTTC. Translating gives CASRRTDGSYNEQFF.

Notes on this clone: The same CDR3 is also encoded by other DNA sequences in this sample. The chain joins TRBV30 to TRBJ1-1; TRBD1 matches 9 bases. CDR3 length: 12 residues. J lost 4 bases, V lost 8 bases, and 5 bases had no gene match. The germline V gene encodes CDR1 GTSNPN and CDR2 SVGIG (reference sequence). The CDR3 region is CATQDRGTEAFF. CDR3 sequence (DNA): TGTGCCACCCAGGACAGGGGCACTGAAGCTTTCTTT.

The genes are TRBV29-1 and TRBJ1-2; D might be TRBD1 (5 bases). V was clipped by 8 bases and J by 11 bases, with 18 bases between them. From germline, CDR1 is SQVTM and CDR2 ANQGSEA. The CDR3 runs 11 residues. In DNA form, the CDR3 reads TGCAGCTGGGGCGACTATGGGTCTTACACCTTC. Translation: CSWGDYGSYTF.

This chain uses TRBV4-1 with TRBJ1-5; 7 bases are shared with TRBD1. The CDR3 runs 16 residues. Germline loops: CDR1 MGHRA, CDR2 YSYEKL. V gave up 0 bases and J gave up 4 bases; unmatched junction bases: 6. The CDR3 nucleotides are TGCGCCAGCAGCCAAGATATGGCACAGGGGAATCAGCCCCAGCATTTT. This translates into CASSQDMAQGNQPQHF.

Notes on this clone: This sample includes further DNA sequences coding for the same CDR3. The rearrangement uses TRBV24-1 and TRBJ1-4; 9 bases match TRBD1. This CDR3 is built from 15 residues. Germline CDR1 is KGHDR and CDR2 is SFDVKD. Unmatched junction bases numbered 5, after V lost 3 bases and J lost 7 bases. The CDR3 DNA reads TGTGCCACCAGTGATCCGGGACAGGGAGGTGAAAAACTGTTTTTT. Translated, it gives CATSDPGQGGEKLFF.

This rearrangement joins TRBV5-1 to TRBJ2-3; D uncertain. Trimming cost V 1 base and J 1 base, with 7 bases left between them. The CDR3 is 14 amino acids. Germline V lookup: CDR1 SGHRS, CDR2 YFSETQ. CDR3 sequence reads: CASSLSTGTDTQYF. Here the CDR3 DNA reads TGCGCCAGCAGCTTGTCCACTGGCACAGATACGCAGTATTTT. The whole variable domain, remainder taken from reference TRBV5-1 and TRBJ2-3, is KAGVTQTPRYLIKTRGQQVTLSCSPISGHRSVSWYQQTPGQGLQFLFEYFSETQRNKGNFPGRFSGRQFSNSRSEMNVSTLELGDSALYLCASSLSTGTDTQYFGPGTRLTVL.

The DNA for the CDR3 is TGTGCCAGCAGCTTAGCGGGGGCCCCAAATGAAAAACTGTTTTTT. Translating gives CASSLAGAPNEKLFF. The rearrangement links TRBV7-6 to TRBJ1-4; TRBD1 might be the D (6 bases). CDR1 and CDR2 from the germline V gene are SGHVS and FNYEAQ. Trimming cost V 0 bases and J 5 bases, with 10 bases left between them. This CDR3 contains 15 residues.

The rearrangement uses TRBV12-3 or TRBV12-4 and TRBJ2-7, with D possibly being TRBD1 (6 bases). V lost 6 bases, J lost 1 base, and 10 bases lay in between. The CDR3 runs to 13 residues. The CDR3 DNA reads TGTGCCAGCAGCTACGGGACATCCTACGAGCAGTACGTC. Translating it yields CASSYGTSYEQYV.

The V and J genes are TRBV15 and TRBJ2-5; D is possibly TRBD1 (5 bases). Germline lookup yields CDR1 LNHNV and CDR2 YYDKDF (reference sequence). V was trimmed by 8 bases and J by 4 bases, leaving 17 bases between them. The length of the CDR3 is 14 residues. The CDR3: CATCPTAPGETQYF. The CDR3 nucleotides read TGTGCCACCTGCCCGACAGCCCCAGGAGAGACCCAGTACTTC.

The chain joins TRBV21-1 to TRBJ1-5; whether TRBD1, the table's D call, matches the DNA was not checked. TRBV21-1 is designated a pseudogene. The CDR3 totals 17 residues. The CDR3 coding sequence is TGTGCCAGCAGCAAATTGCAGGGACAGGGAACCAGTCAGCCCCAGCATTTT. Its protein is CASSKLQGQGTSQPQHF.

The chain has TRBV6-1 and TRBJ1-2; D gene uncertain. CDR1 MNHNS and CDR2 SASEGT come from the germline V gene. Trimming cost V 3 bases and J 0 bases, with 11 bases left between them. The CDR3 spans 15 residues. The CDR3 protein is CASSDLGLANYGYTF. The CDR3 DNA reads TGTGCCAGCAGTGATTTAGGATTAGCTAACTATGGCTACACCTTC.

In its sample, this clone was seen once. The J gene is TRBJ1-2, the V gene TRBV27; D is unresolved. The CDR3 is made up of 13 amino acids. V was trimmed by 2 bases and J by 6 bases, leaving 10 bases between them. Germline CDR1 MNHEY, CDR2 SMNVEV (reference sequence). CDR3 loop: CASSLTLRNGYTF. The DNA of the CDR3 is TGTGCCAGCAGTTTAACCTTACGAAATGGCTACACCTTC.

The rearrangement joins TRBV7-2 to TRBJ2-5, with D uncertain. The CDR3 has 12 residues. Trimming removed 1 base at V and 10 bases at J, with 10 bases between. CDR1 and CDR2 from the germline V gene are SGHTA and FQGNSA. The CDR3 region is CASSLERVNQYF. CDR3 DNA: TGTGCCAGCAGCTTAGAAAGGGTTAACCAGTACTTC.

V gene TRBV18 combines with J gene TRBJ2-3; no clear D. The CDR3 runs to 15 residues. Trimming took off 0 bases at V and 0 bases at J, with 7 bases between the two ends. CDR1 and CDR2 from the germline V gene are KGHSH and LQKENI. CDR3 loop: CASSPPTTSTDTQYF. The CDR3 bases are TGTGCCAGCTCACCACCAACTACTAGCACAGATACGCAGTATTTT.

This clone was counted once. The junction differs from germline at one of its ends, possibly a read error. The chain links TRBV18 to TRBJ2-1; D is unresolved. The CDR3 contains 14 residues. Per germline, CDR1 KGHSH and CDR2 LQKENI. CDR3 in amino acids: CASSPAERNNEQFF. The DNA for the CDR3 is TGTGCCAGTTCACCCGCGGAACGGAACAATGAGCAGTTCTTC.

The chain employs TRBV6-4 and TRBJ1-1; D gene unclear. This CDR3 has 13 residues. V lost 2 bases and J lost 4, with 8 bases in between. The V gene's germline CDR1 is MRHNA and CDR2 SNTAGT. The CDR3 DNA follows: TGTGCCAGCAGTGACGATCCGACCACTGAAGCTTTCTTT. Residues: CASSDDPTTEAFF.

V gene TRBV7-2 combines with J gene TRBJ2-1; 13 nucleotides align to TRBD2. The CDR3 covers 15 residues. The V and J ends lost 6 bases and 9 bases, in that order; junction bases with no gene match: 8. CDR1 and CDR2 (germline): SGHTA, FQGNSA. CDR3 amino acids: CASRPTSGGAVEQFF. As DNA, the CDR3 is TGTGCCAGCAGGCCAACTAGCGGGGGGGCTGTTGAGCAGTTCTTC.

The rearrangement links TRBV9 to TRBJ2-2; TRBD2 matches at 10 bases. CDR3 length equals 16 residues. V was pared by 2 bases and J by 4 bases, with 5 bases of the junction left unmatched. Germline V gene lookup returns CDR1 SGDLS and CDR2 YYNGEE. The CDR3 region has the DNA TGTGCCAGCAGCGTGTCGATAGCGGGGGGCACCGGGGAGCTGTTTTTT. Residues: CASSVSIAGGTGELFF.